This T cell receptor (beta chain) appears in the sequencing data of a study of cytomegalovirus exposure and HLA in healthy donors. 13 Jbeta primers and 60 Vbeta primers were used for the PCR. Assay used: immunoSEQ multiplex PCR; TCRdb lists only in-frame clones, some missing. Here the sample spans 70,000 to 95,000 clones, 60% to 80% being singletons. All the people who gave samples were healthy bone marrow donors. Regarding this clone: Its cognate antigen is unknown.

General observations from the study: A later analysis associated 16,951 TCR beta sequences with HLA alleles at a 0.05 false discovery rate. Sequencing probably produced one cluster of sequence variants that were highly shared. Later analysis indicated greater clonal expansion among HLA-associated TCR beta chains than among equally common other chains.

The ends were cut back, 6 bases at V and 1 base at J, with 9 bases in the middle. Germline CDR1 reads SGHTA; CDR2 reads FQGNSA. The CDR3 runs to 13 residues. V gene TRBV7-2 combines with J gene TRBJ1-1, with a possible D match to TRBD1 (5 bases). Material: PBMCs. This TCR was recovered from a man aged 45 to 65 in good health and CMV-seronegative. The CDR3 protein is CASSRDRNTEAFF. The DNA for the CDR3 is TGTGCCAGCAGTCGCGACAGGAACACTGAAGCTTTCTTT.